This T cell receptor beta chain was recovered during a study of T cell responses to AZD1222 COVID-19 vaccine. Study results and caveats: A mostly white British donor set with more females was recruited, and clonal diversity was possibly underestimated. Elevations in Spike-specific TCR breadth and depth followed administration of two AZD1222 doses. Just a handful of people given AZD1222 tested seropositive at baseline.

Comments on this clone: The antigen remains unidentified.

Germline V gene data show CDR1 as SNHLY and CDR2 as FYNNEI. There are 14 residues in the CDR3. Trimming pared 1 base from V and 4 bases from J, leaving 11 bases between. Assay used: immunoSEQ multiplex PCR; TCRdb lists only in-frame clones, some missing. The sample contains 150,000 or so clones, nearly 95% of which appear only once. This TCR came from an adult in good health. This specimen consisted of peripheral blood, obtained on day 0 of AZD1222 vaccination. V usage is TRBV2 and J usage is TRBJ2-7; D is unclear. CDR3 coding DNA: TGTGCCAGCAGTGAAGGAATGAGAGTATACGAGCAGTACTTC. Translated: CASSEGMRVYEQYF.